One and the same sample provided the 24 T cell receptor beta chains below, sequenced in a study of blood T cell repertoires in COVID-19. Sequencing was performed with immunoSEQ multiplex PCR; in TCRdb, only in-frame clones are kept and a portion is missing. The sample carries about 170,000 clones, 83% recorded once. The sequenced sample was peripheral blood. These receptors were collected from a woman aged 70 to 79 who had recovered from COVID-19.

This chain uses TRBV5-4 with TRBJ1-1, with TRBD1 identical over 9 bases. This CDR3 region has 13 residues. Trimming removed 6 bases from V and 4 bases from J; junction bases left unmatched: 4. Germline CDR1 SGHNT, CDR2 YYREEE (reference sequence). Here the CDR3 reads CASTPTGGTEAFF. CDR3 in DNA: TGTGCCAGCACCCCGACAGGGGGCACTGAAGCTTTCTTT.

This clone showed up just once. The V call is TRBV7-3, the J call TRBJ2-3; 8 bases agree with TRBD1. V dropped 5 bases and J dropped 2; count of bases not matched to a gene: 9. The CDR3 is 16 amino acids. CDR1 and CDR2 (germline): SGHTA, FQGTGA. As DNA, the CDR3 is TGTGCCAGCAGCCCCCAAGGGACAGGCCTCACAGATACGCAGTATTTT. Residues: CASSPQGTGLTDTQYF. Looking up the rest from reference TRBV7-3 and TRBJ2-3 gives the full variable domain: GAGVSQTPSNKVTEKGKYVELRCDPISGHTALYWYRQSLGQGPEFLIYFQGTGAADDSGLPNDRFFAVRPEGSVSTLKIQRTERGDSAVYLCASSPQGTGLTDTQYFGPGTRLTVL.

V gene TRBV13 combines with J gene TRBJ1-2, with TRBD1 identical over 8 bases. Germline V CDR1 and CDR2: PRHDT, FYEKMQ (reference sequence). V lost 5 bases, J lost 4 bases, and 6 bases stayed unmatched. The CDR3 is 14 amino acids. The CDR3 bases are TGTGCCAGCAGCCGGGACAGGCGGAGCTATGGCTACACCTTC. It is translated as CASSRDRRSYGYTF.

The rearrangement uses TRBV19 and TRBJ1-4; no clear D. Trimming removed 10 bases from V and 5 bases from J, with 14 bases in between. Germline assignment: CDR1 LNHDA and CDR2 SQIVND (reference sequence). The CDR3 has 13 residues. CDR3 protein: CATSREWNEKLFF. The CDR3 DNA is TGTGCCACCTCCCGGGAGTGGAATGAAAAACTGTTTTTT.

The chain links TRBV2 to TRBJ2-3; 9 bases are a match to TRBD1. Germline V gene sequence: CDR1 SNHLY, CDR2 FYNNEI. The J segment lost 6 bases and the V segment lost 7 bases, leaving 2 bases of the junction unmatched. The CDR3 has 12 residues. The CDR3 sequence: CASKGQGDTQYF. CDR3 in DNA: TGTGCCAGCAAAGGACAGGGGGATACGCAGTATTTT.

The CDR3 nucleotides read TGTGCCAGCAGTTACCCCGGGACAGGGTTCGGCTCCTACGAGCAGTACTTC. This sequence encodes CASSYPGTGFGSYEQYF. The V call is TRBV6-2 or TRBV6-3, the J call TRBJ2-7; 9 bases agree with TRBD1. CDR1 is MNHEY, CDR2 SVGEGT, per germline. CDR3 length equals 17 residues. The ends lost 2 bases at V and 0 bases at J; junction bases unmatched: 8.

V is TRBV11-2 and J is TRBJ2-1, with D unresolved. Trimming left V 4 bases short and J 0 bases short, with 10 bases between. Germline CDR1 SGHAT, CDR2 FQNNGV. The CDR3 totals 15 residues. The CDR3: CASSSRLSSYNEQFF. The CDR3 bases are TGTGCCAGCAGCTCCAGGCTCAGCTCCTACAATGAGCAGTTCTTC. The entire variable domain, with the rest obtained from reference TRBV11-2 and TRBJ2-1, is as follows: EAGVAQSPRYKIIEKRQSVAFWCNPISGHATLYWYQQILGQGPKLLIQFQNNGVVDDSQLPKDRFSAERLKGVDSTLKIQPAKLEDSAVYLCASSSRLSSYNEQFFGPGTRLTVL.

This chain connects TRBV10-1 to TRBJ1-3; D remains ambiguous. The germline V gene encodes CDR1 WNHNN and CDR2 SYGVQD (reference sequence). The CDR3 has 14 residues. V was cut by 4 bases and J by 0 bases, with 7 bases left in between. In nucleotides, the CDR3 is TGCGCCAGCAGTGCGGGAGGCTCTGGAAACACCATATATTTT. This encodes CASSAGGSGNTIYF.

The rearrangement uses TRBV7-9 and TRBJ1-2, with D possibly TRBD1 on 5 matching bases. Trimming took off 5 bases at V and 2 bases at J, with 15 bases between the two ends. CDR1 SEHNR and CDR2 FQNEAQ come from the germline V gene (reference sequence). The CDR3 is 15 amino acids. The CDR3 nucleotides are TGTGCCAGCAGCCCTCCCCAGGGCCGGAACTATGGCTACACCTTC. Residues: CASSPPQGRNYGYTF.

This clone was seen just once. CDR3 in DNA: TGCGCCAGCAATCCGACAGGGGCCTACGAGCAGTACTTC. This sequence encodes CASNPTGAYEQYF. The chain links TRBV5-1 to TRBJ2-7; 8 nucleotides match TRBD1. The length of the CDR3 is 13 residues. Trimming at V came to 6 bases and at J to 2 bases, leaving 4 bases not matched to a gene. Germline V gives CDR1 SGHRS, CDR2 YFSETQ.

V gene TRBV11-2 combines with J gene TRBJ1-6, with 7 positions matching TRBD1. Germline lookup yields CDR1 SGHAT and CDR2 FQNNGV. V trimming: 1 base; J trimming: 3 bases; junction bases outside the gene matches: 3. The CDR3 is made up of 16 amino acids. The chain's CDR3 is CASSLGGTVYNSPLHF. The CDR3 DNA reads TGTGCCAGCAGCTTAGGGGGGACAGTCTATAATTCACCCCTCCACTTT.

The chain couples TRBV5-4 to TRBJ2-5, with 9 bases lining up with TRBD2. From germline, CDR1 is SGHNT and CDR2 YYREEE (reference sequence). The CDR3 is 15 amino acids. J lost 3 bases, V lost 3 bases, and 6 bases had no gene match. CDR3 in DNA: TGTGCCAGCAGCTGGTTGGCTAGCGGGGAAGAGACCCAGTACTTC. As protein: CASSWLASGEETQYF.

The CDR3 region is CAWRQGSYGYTF. The CDR3 nucleotides are TGTGCCTGGAGGCAGGGCTCCTATGGCTACACCTTC. The V gene is TRBV30, the J gene TRBJ1-2, with D maybe TRBD1 (5 bases). CDR3 length: 12 amino acids. Trimming shortened V by 3 bases and J by 4 bases, and 9 bases separated the two germline ends. The germline gives CDR1 GTSNPN, CDR2 SVGIG (reference sequence).

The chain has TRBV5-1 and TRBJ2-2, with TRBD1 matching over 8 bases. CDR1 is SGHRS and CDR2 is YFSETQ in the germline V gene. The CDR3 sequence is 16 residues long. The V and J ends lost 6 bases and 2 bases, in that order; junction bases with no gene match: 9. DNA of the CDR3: TGCGCCAGCACCCCCCCCGGGACAGGAAACACCGGGGAGCTGTTTTTT. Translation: CASTPPGTGNTGELFF.

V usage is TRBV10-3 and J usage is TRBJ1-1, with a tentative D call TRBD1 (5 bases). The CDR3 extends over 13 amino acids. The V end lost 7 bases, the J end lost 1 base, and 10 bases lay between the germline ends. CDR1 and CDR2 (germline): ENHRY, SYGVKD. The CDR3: CAITRGPNTEAFF. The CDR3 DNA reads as TGTGCCATCACGCGGGGCCCGAACACTGAAGCTTTCTTT.

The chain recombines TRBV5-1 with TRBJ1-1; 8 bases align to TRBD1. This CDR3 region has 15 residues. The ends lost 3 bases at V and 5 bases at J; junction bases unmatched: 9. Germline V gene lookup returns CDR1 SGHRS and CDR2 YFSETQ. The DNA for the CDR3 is TGCGCCAGCAGCTACCTTACAGGGGGTCGGACTGAAGCTTTCTTT. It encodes CASSYLTGGRTEAFF.

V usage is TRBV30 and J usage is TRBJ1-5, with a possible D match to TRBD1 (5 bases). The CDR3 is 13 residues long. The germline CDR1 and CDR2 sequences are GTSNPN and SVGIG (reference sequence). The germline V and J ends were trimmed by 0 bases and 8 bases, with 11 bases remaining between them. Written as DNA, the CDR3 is TGTGCCTGGAGTGTACGGGGGGGGAAGCCCCAGCATTTT. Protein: CAWSVRGGKPQHF.

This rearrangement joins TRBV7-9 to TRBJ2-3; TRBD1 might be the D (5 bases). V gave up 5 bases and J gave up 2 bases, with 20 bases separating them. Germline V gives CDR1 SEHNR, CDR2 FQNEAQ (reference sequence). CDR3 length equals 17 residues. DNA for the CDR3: TGTGCCAGCAGCGGCCCCCTGGGGCTAACTACCACAGATACGCAGTATTTT. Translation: CASSGPLGLTTTDTQYF. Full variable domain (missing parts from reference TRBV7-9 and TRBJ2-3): DTGVSQNPRHKITKRGQNVTFRCDPISEHNRLYWYRQTLGQGPEFLTYFQNEAQLEKSRLLSDRFSAERPKGSFSTLEIQRTEQGDSAMYLCASSGPLGLTTTDTQYFGPGTRLTVL.

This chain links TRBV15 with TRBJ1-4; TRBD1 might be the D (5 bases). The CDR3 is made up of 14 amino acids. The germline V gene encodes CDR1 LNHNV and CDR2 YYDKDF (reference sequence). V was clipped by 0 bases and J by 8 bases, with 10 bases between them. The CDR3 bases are TGTGCCACCAGCAGAGATTGGGGGGGAGAAAAACTGTTTTTT. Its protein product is CATSRDWGGEKLFF.

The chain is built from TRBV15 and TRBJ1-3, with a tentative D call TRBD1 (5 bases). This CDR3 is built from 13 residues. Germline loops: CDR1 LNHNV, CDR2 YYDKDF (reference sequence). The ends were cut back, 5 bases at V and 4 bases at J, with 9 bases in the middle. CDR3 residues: CATSVDRGNTIYF. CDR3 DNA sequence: TGTGCCACCAGCGTAGACAGAGGAAACACCATATATTTT.

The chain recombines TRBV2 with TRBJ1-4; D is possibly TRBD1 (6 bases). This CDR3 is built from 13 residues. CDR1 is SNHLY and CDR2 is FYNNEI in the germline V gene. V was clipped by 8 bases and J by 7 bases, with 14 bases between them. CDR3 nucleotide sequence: TGTGCCAGCTACCGGGACATCGGTGAAAAACTGTTTTTT. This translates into CASYRDIGEKLFF.

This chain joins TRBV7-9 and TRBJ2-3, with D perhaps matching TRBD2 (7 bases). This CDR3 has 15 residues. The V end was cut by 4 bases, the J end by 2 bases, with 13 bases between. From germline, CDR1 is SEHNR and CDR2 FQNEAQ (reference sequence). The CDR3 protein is CASSWRGLVTDTQYF. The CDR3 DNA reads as TGTGCCAGCAGCTGGCGGGGGCTAGTCACAGATACGCAGTATTTT.

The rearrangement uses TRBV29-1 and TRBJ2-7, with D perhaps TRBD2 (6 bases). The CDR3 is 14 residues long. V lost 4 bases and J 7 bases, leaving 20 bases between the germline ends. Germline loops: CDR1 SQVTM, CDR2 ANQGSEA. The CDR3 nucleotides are TGCAGCGTTGGGGTGGTGCGGGGTATGCGAGAGCAGTACTTC. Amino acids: CSVGVVRGMREQYF.

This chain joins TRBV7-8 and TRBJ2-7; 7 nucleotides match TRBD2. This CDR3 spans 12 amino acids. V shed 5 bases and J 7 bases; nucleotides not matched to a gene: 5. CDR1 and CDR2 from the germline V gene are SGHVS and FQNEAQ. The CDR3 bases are TGTGCCAGCAGCGTTCTAGCGGAAGAGCAGTACTTC. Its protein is CASSVLAEEQYF.